These T cell receptor beta chains were read from a single sample in a study of cytomegalovirus exposure and HLA in healthy donors. Measured with immunoSEQ multiplex PCR; TCRdb has only the in-frame clones, and not every one. The data show 100,000 to 130,000 clones, less than 80% seen once. Sequencing was performed on PBMCs. These receptors were obtained from a man aged 25-45 years in good health and CMV-seronegative. Each CDR3 is given with its conserved first and last residue. The order of the fields is J gene, clone size, V gene, D gene, CDR3 protein, CDR3 DNA. D genes are given only for firm matches. Clone size appears in some rows only: once, few, many, or a class for an expanded clone.

TRBJ1-4	.	TRBV2	.	CASRKARESEKLFF	TGTGCCAGCAGGAAGGCCCGGGAGAGTGAAAAACTGTTTTTT
TRBJ2-7	.	TRBV10-2	TRBD1	CASSSAGTGTYEQYF	TGCGCCAGCAGTAGTGCAGGGACAGGAACATACGAGCAGTACTTC
TRBJ2-1	once	TRBV25-1	.	CASSELRGEQFF	TGTGCCAGCAGTGAATTACGGGGTGAGCAGTTCTTC
TRBJ1-3	.	TRBV7-9	.	CSSSDYGNTIYF	TGTTCCAGCAGCGACTACGGAAACACCATATATTTT
TRBJ2-2	few	TRBV27	TRBD2	CASSSQPRLAETGELFF	TGTGCCAGCAGTTCTCAACCGCGACTAGCGGAGACCGGGGAGCTGTTTTTT
TRBJ2-7	.	TRBV14	.	CASSQDSLGEQYF	TGTGCCAGCAGCCAAGATTCACTAGGGGAGCAGTACTTC
TRBJ2-3	.	TRBV20-1	.	CSARPTDTQYF	TGCAGTGCTAGACCAACAGATACGCAGTATTTT
TRBJ1-1	.	TRBV7-2	.	CASSLEVPAAGTPEAFF	TGTGCCAGCAGCTTAGAAGTTCCAGCCGCGGGAACCCCTGAAGCTTTCTTT
TRBJ2-7	.	TRBV7-3	.	CASSPGSSSYEQYF	TGTGCCAGCAGCCCTGGCTCTAGCTCCTACGAGCAGTACTTC
TRBJ2-1	.	TRBV7-9	.	CASSLTYTSSYNEQFF	TGTGCCAGCAGCTTAACGTACACCAGCTCCTACAATGAGCAGTTCTTC
TRBJ1-5	.	TRBV19	.	CASRPRDTDSNQPQHF	TGTGCCAGTAGACCCCGGGACACCGATAGCAATCAGCCCCAGCATTTT